This T cell receptor (beta chain) comes out of a study of blood T cell repertoires in COVID-19 (dated by TCRdb to between 2020 and 2021). For context, the study as a whole: The collaborator samples originated in the United States, Italy and Spain and spanned the acute and convalescent phases of COVID-19. The prospective study material was composed of cDNA or gDNA derived from T cells, B-cell-depleted T cells, or PBMCs. The dataset comprised deeply sampled blood TCRbeta repertoires from subjects exposed to, actively infected with, or recovered from COVID-19. A freely available public database, intended as a resource for researchers studying the immune response to SARS-CoV-2, is where the repertoires were released. Samples were obtained from the ongoing ImmuneRACE study (first 160 participants) and from 950 to 1,500 subjects provided by 6 global collaborators. The sample metadata nearly always contained a de-identified subject ID, COVID-19 status, age in years and sex. Where available, HLA class I and class II types were taken from metadata supplied by the sample provider and were not determined by assay-based typing.

The immunoSEQ Assay, a bias-controlled multiplex PCR, was used to amplify TCRbeta CDR3 regions from genomic DNA. The authors' pipeline ran thus. The number of nucleated cells in each sample was estimated by amplification of reference gene primers within the assay. To quantify the absolute abundance of each unique TCRbeta CDR3 rearrangement, sequence reads were collapsed and filtered. For each sample, productive Simpson clonality was calculated as the square root of Simpson's diversity index across productive rearrangements. The table comes from immuneACCESS by way of TCRdb, which keeps in-frame sequences with V and J called. Part of the clones is missing from these tables; in studies checked, under half for an unresolved V gene and the rest for unknown reasons. V, J and clone size were drawn from that table, and D and trimming were deduced from the DNA. The sample includes about 100,000 clones, with approximately 88% observed a single time. About 4% of the sample is held by the ten biggest clonotypes.

Counted from cysteine to phenylalanine, this CDR3 has 16 amino acids. Only CDR3 DNA remains: 48 bases, in frame from the first base. The junction shows trimming of 6 bases on V and 5 bases on J, and the gene matches do not reach 9 bases of it. The germline V gene encodes CDR1 LNHDA and CDR2 SQIVND (reference sequence). A word on this clone: Its antigen is not yet known. Base quality data are lacking; no much larger clone is found one base away. This specimen includes other DNA sequences encoding the same CDR3.

Whole blood was collected in K2EDTA tubes by collaborating institutions according to the institutions' own protocols. For TCRbeta analysis, collaborators shipped samples in one of three forms: frozen whole blood, isolated PBMCs, or DNA extracted from either of those sample types. The paper as a whole reports these results and caveats: Clinical and demographic metadata were provided uncurated, with the amount varying by source and participant.

The chain is encoded by TRBV19 joined to TRBJ2-1; TRBD2 agrees with 11 junctional bases. Specimen: peripheral blood. The TCR comes from a human donor in a cohort sampled during active COVID-19. The DNA reads TGTGCCAGTAGAAAAGGGCTAGCGGGAGGTGACAATGAGCAGTTCTTC. Its amino acids are CASRKGLAGGDNEQFF.